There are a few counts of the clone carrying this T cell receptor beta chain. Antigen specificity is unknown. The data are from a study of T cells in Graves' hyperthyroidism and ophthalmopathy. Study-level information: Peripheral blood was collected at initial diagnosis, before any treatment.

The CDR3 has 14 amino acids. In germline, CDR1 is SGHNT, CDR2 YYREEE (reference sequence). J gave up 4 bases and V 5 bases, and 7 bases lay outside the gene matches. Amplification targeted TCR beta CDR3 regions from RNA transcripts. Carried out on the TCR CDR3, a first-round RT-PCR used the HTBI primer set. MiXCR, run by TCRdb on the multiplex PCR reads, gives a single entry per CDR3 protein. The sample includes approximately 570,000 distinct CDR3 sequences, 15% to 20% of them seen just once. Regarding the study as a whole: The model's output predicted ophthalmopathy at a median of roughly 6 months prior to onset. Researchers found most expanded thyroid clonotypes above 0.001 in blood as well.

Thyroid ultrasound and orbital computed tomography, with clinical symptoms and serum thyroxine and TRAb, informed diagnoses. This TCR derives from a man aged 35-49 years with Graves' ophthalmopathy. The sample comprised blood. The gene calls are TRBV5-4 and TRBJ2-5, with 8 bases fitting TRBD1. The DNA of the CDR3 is TGTGCCAGCAGTCGTCCAGGGGGCGGAGAGACCCAGTACTTC. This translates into CASSRPGGGETQYF.